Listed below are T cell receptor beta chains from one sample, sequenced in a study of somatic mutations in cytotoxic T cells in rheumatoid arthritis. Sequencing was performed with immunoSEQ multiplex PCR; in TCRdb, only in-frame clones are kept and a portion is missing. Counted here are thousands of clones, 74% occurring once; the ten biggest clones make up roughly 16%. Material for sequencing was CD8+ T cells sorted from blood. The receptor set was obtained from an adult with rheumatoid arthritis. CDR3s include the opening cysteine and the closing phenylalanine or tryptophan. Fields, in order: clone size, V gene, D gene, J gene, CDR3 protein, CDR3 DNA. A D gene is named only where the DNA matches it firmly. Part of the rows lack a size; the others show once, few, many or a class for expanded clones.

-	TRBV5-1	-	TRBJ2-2	CASSGQITGELFF	TGCGCCAGTTCCGGACAGATCACCGGGGAGCTGTTTTTT
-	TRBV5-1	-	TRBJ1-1	CASSLGRVVGGRNTEAFF	TGCGCCAGCAGCTTGGGCCGTGTGGTGGGCGGCCGGAACACTGAAGCTTTCTTT
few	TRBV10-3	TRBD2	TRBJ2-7	CAIRTSGAYEQYF	TGTGCCATCAGGACTAGCGGAGCCTACGAGCAGTACTTC
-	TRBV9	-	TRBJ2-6	CASSDSGANVLTF	TGTGCCAGCAGCGACTCTGGGGCCAACGTCCTGACTTTC
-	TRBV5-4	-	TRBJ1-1	CASRRGDVGLNTEAFF	TGTGCCAGCAGAAGGGGAGACGTCGGGTTGAACACTGAAGCTTTCTTT
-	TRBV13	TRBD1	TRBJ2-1	CASSLGWTGRKFF	TGTGCCAGCAGCTTAGGATGGACAGGTCGTAAGTTCTTC
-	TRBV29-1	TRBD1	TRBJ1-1	CSVEAPGTGGLPATEAFF	TGCAGCGTTGAAGCGCCCGGGACAGGGGGCCTCCCGGCGACTGAAGCTTTCTTT
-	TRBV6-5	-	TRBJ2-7	CASSGGPLTFYEQYF	TGTGCCAGCAGCGGGGGACCCTTAACCTTCTACGAGCAGTACTTC
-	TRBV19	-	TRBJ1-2	CASTPDDSPNYGYTF	TGTGCCAGTACTCCAGACGATTCACCTAACTATGGCTACACCTTC
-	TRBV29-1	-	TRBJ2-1	CSVEIWVISLNEQFF	TGCAGCGTTGAGATTTGGGTTATAAGCTTAAATGAGCAGTTCTTC
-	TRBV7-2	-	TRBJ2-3	CASSLVGDTQYF	TGTGCCAGCAGCCTAGTGGGAGATACGCAGTATTTT
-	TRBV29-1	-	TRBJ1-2	CSARRGGDGYTF	TGCAGCGCCCGACGCGGGGGCGATGGCTACACCTTC
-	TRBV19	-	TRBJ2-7	CASSTRGVSSYEQYF	TGTGCCAGTAGTACCCGGGGCGTGAGCTCCTACGAGCAGTACTTC